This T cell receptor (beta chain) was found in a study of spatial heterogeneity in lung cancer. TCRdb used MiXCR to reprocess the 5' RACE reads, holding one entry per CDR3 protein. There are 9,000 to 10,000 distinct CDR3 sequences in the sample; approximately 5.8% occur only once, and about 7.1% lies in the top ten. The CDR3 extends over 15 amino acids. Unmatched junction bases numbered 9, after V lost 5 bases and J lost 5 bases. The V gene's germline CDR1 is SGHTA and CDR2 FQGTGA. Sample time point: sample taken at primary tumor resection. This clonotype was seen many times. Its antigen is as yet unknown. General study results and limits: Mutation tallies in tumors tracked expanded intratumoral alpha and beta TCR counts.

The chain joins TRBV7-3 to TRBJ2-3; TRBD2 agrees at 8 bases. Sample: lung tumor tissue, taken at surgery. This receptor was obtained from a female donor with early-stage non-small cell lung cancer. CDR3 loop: CASSPGGGLKDTQYF. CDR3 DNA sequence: TGTGCCAGCAGCCCCGGGGGGGGGCTGAAAGATACGCAGTATTTT.